This T cell receptor beta chain was sequenced during a study of CD8 T cells in ankylosing spondylitis (dated by TCRdb to between 2016 and 2019). Regarding the study in general: T cell receptor beta repertoires were profiled in healthy donors and ankylosing spondylitis patients so that disease-linked TCR variants could be found. The full study cohort was made up of 25 ankylosing spondylitis patients and 108 healthy donors. Peripheral blood was sampled, and synovial fluid was additionally collected from ankylosing spondylitis patients.

Reads for this sample came from an Illumina HiSeq 2500. TCR beta libraries were prepared by quantitative 5'-RACE with molecular barcodes. In the original analysis: A new computational method, built on a probabilistic model of VDJ rearrangement, was used to identify disease-linked TCR variants. TCRdb itself trimmed the public reads at Q25 with fastp, ran MiXCR and retained productive beta chains. Rows merge per CDR3 protein into single entries with the most common DNA and genes. The V and J calls, along with clone size, are taken from TCRdb and not from the paper's own processing. Here the sample has tens of thousands of distinct CDR3 sequences; roughly 9.6% occur a single time. Of the sample, around 1.5% falls within the top ten clones. Overall study outcomes, separate from this receptor: The disease-linked clones were reported as significantly enriched in matched synovial fluid samples from ankylosing spondylitis patients. The disease-linked clones showed a CD8+ phenotype and occurred at relatively low frequencies in peripheral blood. Some motif variants were previously reported in synovial fluid and blood of reactive arthritis patients, suggesting common disease-initiation mechanisms. A TCR beta motif of fewer than 10 highly homologous amino acid variants appeared characteristic of blood from ankylosing spondylitis patients.

With regard to this clonotype: What this receptor recognizes is not known. Qualities for individual bases were not recorded, and no much larger clone is one base off.

Relative to germline, V is missing 6 bases and J is missing 0 bases, with 14 bases of the junction outside any gene match. The CDR3 runs 19 residues from the cysteine to the phenylalanine. Of all the DNA, just the CDR3 is kept, 57 bases in frame from base 1. Sequencing input: blood, either unsorted or a sorted T cell fraction (not recorded which). This clonotype originated in a male donor with ankylosing spondylitis or in good health (not recorded which). The V and J genes are TRBV12-3 or TRBV12-4 and TRBJ2-6, with TRBD1 matching 7 junction bases. The base sequence is TGTGCCAGCAGGGACCCCACAGGGGCGAAGAGCTCTGGGGCCAACGTCCTGACTTTC. Translated, this gives CASRDPTGAKSSGANVLTF.